Given below is one TCR beta chain in context. No antigen is known for it. This entry comes from a study of CD8 T cells in Susac syndrome. Study observations and caveats: Acknowledgment was made by the study that its TCR sequencing and HLA analysis involved a relatively small number of individuals.

The CDR3 is 10 residues long. Germline-derived CDR1 and CDR2 are SQVTM and ANQGSEA. V was pared by 6 bases and J by 5 bases, with 7 bases between. Sequencing targeted TCR beta in T cells from blood (CD8+ and CD4+). Controls were drawn from healthy donors and were matched for age and sex. Reverse transcription of roughly 0.5 to 1 ug RNA was carried out with random hexamers. It was immunoSEQ multiplex PCR that amplified TCR beta CDR3 across 54 Vbeta and 13 Jbeta. One entry per CDR3 protein results from TCRdb running MiXCR on the immunoSEQ multiplex PCR reads. The data show 100,000 or so distinct CDR3 sequences, with around 90% seen just once and 0.11% to 0.15% held by the top ten.

V gene TRBV29-1 combines with J gene TRBJ1-2; no reliable D call. The TCR was taken from a human donor in good health. Sequencing was done on a sample of CD4+ T cells from PBMCs. The CDR3 nucleotides read TGCAGCGTATATATATATGGCTACACCTTC. Translated: CSVYIYGYTF.